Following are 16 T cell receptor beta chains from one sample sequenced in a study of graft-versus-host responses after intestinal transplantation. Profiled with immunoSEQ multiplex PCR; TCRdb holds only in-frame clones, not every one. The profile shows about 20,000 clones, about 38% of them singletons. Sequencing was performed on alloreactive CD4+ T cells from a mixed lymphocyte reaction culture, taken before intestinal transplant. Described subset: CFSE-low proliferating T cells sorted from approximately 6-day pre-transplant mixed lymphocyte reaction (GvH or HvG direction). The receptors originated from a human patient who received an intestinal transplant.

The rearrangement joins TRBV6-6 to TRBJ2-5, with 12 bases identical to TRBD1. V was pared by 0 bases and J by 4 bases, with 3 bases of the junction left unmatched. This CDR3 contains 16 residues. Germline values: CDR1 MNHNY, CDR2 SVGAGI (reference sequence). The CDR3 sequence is CASSYSAGQGAETQYF. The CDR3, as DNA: TGTGCCAGCAGTTACTCGGCGGGACAGGGGGCAGAGACCCAGTACTTC.

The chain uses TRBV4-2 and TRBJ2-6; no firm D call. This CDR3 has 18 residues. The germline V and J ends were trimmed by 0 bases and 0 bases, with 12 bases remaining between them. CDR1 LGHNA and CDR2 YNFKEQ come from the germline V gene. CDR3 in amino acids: CASSQERQFSSGANVLTF. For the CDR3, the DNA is TGTGCCAGCAGCCAAGAACGGCAGTTTAGCTCTGGGGCCAACGTCCTGACTTTC.

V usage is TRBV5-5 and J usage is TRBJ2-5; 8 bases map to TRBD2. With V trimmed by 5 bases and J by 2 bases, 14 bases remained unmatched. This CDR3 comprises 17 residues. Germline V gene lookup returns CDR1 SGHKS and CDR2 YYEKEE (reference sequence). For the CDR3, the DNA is TGTGCCAGCAGTTCTCCCGGGGGGGGTCAGCGACAAGAGACCCAGTACTTC. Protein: CASSSPGGGQRQETQYF.

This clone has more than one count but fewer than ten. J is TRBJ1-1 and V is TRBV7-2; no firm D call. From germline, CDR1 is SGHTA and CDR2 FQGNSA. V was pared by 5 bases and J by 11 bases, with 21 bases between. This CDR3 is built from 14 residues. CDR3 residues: CASSPSGREPSAFF. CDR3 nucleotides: TGTGCCAGCAGCCCAAGCGGACGCGAGCCATCCGCTTTCTTT.

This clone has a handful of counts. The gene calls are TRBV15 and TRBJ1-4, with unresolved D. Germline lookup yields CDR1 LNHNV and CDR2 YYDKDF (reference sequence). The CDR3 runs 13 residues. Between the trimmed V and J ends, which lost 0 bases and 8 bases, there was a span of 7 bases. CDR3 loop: CATSRDFREKLFF. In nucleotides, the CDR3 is TGTGCCACCAGCAGAGATTTTCGGGAAAAACTGTTTTTT. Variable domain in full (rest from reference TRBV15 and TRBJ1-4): DAMVIQNPRYQVTQFGKPVTLSCSQTLNHNVMYWYQQKSSQAPKLLFHYYDKDFNNEADTPDNFQSRRPNTSFCFLDIRSPGLGDTAMYLCATSRDFREKLFFGSGTQLSVL.

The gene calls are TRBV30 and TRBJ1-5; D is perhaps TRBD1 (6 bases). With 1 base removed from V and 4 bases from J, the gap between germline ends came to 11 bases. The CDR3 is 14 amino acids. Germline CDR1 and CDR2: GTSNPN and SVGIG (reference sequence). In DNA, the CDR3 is TGTGCCTGGAGTGAAAATACAGGGAATCAGCCCCAGCATTTT. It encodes CAWSENTGNQPQHF.

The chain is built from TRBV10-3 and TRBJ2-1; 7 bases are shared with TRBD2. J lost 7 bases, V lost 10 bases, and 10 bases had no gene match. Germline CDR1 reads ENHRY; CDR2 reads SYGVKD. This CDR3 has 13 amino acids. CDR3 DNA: TGTGCCAGCATACGGACTAGGCGGAATGAGCAGTTCTTC. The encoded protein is CASIRTRRNEQFF.

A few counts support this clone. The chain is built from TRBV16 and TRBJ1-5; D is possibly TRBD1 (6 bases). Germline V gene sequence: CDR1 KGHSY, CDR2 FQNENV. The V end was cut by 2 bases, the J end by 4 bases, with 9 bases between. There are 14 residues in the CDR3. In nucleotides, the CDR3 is TGTGCCAGCAGCCAAGGGGGCTGGAATCAGCCCCAGCATTTT. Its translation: CASSQGGWNQPQHF.

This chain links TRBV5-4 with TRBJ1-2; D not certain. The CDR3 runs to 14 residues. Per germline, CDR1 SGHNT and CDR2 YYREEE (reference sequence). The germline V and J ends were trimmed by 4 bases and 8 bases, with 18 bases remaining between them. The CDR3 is CASSPIQRLGGYTF. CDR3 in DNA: TGTGCCAGCAGCCCGATACAGCGTCTCGGGGGCTACACCTTC. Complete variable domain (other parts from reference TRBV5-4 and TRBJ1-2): ETGVTQSPTHLIKTRGQQVTLRCSSQSGHNTVSWYQQALGQGPQFIFQYYREEENGRGNFPPRFSGLQFPNYSSELNVNALELDDSALYLCASSPIQRLGGYTFGSGTRLTVV.

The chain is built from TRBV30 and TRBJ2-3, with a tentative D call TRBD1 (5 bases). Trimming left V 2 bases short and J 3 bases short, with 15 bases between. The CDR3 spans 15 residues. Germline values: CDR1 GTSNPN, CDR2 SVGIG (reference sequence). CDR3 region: CAWSRGDRATDTQYF. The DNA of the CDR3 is TGTGCCTGGAGTAGGGGTGACAGAGCTACAGATACGCAGTATTTT.

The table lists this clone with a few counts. The CDR3 DNA reads TGTGCCTGGACCGTAAAAGGGATAGCGGGCGAGCTGTACGAGCAGTACTTC. Its protein product is CAWTVKGIAGELYEQYF. The J gene is TRBJ2-7, the V gene TRBV30; 7 bases match TRBD2. The CDR3 runs to 17 residues. Germline values: CDR1 GTSNPN, CDR2 SVGIG (reference sequence). Unmatched junction bases numbered 19, after V lost 4 bases and J lost 4 bases.

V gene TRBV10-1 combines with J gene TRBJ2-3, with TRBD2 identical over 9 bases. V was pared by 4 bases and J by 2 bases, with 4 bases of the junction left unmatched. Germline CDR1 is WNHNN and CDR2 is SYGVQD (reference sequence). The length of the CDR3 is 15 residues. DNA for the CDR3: TGCGCCAGCAGTGTTGGCGGGGGGGCCACAGATACGCAGTATTTT. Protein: CASSVGGGATDTQYF.

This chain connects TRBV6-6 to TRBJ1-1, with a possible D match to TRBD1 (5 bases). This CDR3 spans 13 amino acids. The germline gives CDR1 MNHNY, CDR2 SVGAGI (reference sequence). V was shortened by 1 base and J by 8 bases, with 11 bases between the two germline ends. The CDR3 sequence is CASSYLRGLEAFF. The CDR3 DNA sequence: TGTGCCAGCAGTTACTTAAGGGGTCTCGAAGCTTTCTTT.

The CDR3 DNA sequence: TGTGCCAGCAGCCGCGGACAAGGCCGGGGCTACACCTTC. It translates to CASSRGQGRGYTF. The rearrangement uses TRBV6-6 and TRBJ1-2; D might be TRBD1 (5 bases). Germline-derived CDR1 and CDR2 are MNHNY and SVGAGI (reference sequence). V gave up 6 bases and J gave up 8 bases, with 16 bases separating them. CDR3 length equals 13 residues.

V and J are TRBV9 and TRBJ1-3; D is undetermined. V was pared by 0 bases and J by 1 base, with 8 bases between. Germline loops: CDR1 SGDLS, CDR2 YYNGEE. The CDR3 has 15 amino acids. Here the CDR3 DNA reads TGTGCCAGCAGCGTAGGAGGGTCTTCTGGAAACACCATATATTTT. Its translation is CASSVGGSSGNTIYF.

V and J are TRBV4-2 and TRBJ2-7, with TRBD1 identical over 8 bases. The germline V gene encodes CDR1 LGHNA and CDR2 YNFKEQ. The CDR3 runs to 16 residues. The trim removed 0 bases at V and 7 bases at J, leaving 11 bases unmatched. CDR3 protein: CASSQDPNRQGREQYF. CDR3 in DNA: TGTGCCAGCAGCCAAGACCCCAATAGACAGGGGCGGGAGCAGTACTTC.